This passage covers 31 T cell receptor beta chains from one sample sequenced in a study of T cell repertoires in cytomegalovirus infection. TCRdb passed the reads through MiXCR, listing each CDR3 protein once. In the table there are more than 200,000 distinct CDR3 sequences, approximately 8.3% of which are singletons. The specimen was PBMCs. The receptors shown here come from a human donor in good health (CMV status not recorded). Some clones in this sample may be carry-over from other donors' samples.

This clonotype was observed many times. Here the CDR3 reads CASSLTLWGNQPQHF. In nucleotides, the CDR3 is TGTGCCAGCAGCTTAACCCTATGGGGCAATCAGCCCCAGCATTTT. This rearrangement joins TRBV7-2 to TRBJ1-5; D remains ambiguous. The CDR3 consists of 15 residues. Germline V gives CDR1 SGHTA, CDR2 FQGNSA. Trimming took 2 bases from V and 2 from J, leaving 10 bases between them.

The chain has TRBV7-8 and TRBJ2-3; D is unclear. CDR3 length: 16 residues. CDR1 and CDR2 from the germline V gene are SGHVS and FQNEAQ. V was trimmed by 1 base and J by 2 bases, leaving 13 bases between them. CDR3 nucleotides: TGTGCCAGCAGCTTAGAACGGAGCAGATCCACAGATACGCAGTATTTT. Its translation is CASSLERSRSTDTQYF.

The rearrangement joins TRBV6-2 or TRBV6-3 to TRBJ1-5; D gene uncertain. V was shortened by 6 bases and J by 7 bases, with 16 bases between the two germline ends. This CDR3 has 14 amino acids. The V gene's germline CDR1 is MNHEY and CDR2 SVGEGT. CDR3 in DNA: TGTGCCAGCAGCATAGCTTCAATGGAACAGCCCCAGCATTTT. Its translation: CASSIASMEQPQHF.

This clonotype was found a few times. The chain links TRBV12-3 or TRBV12-4 to TRBJ2-3; possibly TRBD2 for D (7 bases). The CDR3 is made up of 15 amino acids. V was cut by 3 bases and J by 3 bases, with 13 bases left in between. The CDR3 is CASSFGGAKTDTQYF. The CDR3 DNA follows: TGTGCCAGCAGTTTTGGGGGGGCGAAAACAGATACGCAGTATTTT.

This clonotype was recorded many times. As DNA, the CDR3 is TGTGCCAGCAGCTTGGCCGGTCAGCGGACCTACAATGAGCAGTTCTTC. As protein: CASSLAGQRTYNEQFF. The J gene is TRBJ2-1, the V gene TRBV5-6; D may be TRBD2 (5 bases). Trimming removed 0 bases from V and 2 bases from J, with 12 bases in between. Per germline, CDR1 SGHDT and CDR2 YYEEEE. This CDR3 contains 16 residues.

Many counts were recorded for this clonotype. The rearrangement joins TRBV4-3 to TRBJ2-2, with 14 bases that match TRBD2. This CDR3 has 19 amino acids. The germline V gene has CDR1 LGHNA and CDR2 YSLEER. The V gene end was trimmed by 1 base and the J gene end by 7 bases; junction bases not matched to a gene: 11. CDR3 sequence: CASSQAFGTSGREGGELFF. CDR3 coding DNA: TGCGCCAGCAGCCAAGCCTTCGGGACTAGCGGGAGAGAGGGCGGGGAGCTGTTTTTT.

This clonotype was seen only a few times. V and J are TRBV12-3 or TRBV12-4 and TRBJ2-1, with D perhaps being TRBD1 or TRBD2 (5 bases each). This CDR3 region has 16 residues. The V end was cut by 10 bases, the J end by 9 bases, with 28 bases between. The CDR3 nucleotides are TGTGCCACCAACTTTAAACCCCCGAGGGGTCAGGGTGAGCAGTTCTTC. Its translation: CATNFKPPRGQGEQFF.

This clonotype occurred many times. The V call is TRBV7-2, the J call TRBJ1-3; D is possibly TRBD1 (6 bases). Germline V CDR1 and CDR2: SGHTA, FQGNSA. V lost 1 base, J lost 3 bases, and 25 bases lay in between. The length of the CDR3 is 20 residues. CDR3 in DNA: TGTGCCAGCAGCTTAGTGGCCCCCATGAATCCGGGGGCCGTTGGAAACACCATATATTTT. Its protein is CASSLVAPMNPGAVGNTIYF.

The rearrangement links TRBV14 to TRBJ1-1; D remains unclear. The CDR3 has 14 residues. Germline values: CDR1 SGHDN, CDR2 FVKESK. The V gene lost 0 bases and the J gene lost 9 bases, with 14 bases spanning the gap. The DNA for the CDR3 is TGTGCCAGCAGCCAAGATTTGACACCCTACAAAGCTTTCTTT. This translates into CASSQDLTPYKAFF.

This clonotype was found many times. The chain couples TRBV4-3 to TRBJ2-3; 8 bases match TRBD2. J lost 4 bases, V lost 1 base, and 7 bases had no gene match. This CDR3 contains 16 residues. The V gene's germline CDR1 is LGHNA and CDR2 YSLEER. The CDR3 DNA reads TGCGCCAGCAGCCAAGGCGGGAGGACCGGGGCAGATACGCAGTATTTT. Translation: CASSQGGRTGADTQYF.

V gene TRBV2 combines with J gene TRBJ2-1; tentatively, D is TRBD1 (5 bases). Germline loops: CDR1 SNHLY, CDR2 FYNNEI. The length of the CDR3 is 14 residues. Trimming shortened V by 7 bases and J by 4 bases, and 14 bases separated the two germline ends. This CDR3 is CASTYGADYNEQFF. DNA of the CDR3: TGTGCCAGCACCTATGGGGCTGATTACAATGAGCAGTTCTTC.

This clonotype was observed a few times. The rearrangement uses TRBV7-9 and TRBJ1-1; the match to TRBD1 covers 10 bases. This CDR3 contains 17 residues. The ends lost 4 bases at V and 0 bases at J; junction bases unmatched: 8. The germline CDR1 and CDR2 sequences are SEHNR and FQNEAQ (reference sequence). CDR3 amino acids: CASSSPRTGGMNTEAFF. CDR3 DNA sequence: TGTGCCAGCAGCTCCCCCCGGACAGGGGGAATGAACACTGAAGCTTTCTTT. Using reference TRBV7-9 and TRBJ1-1 for the parts outside the CDR3, the full variable domain is DTGVSQNPRHKITKRGQNVTFRCDPISEHNRLYWYRQTLGQGPEFLTYFQNEAQLEKSRLLSDRFSAERPKGSFSTLEIQRTEQGDSAMYLCASSSPRTGGMNTEAFFGQGTRLTVV.

The sample holds many counts of this clonotype. The gene calls are TRBV28 and TRBJ2-7; the match to TRBD1 covers 11 bases. Looked up from germline, CDR1 is MDHEN and CDR2 is SYDVKM. V lost 2 bases and J lost 5; bases outside the gene matches: 5. The CDR3 spans 15 residues. The CDR3 is CASSLGGTGGDEQYF. Here the CDR3 DNA reads TGTGCCAGCAGTTTAGGGGGGACAGGGGGTGACGAGCAGTACTTC.

The sample holds a few counts of this clonotype. The gene calls are TRBV18 and TRBJ2-7; maybe TRBD1 (6 bases). There are 15 residues in the CDR3. V lost 2 bases, J lost 3 bases, and 14 bases lay in between. Per germline, CDR1 KGHSH and CDR2 LQKENI. This chain's CDR3 is CASSPADRQDYEQYF. The CDR3 DNA reads as TGTGCCAGCTCACCAGCGGACAGACAGGACTACGAGCAGTACTTC.

This clonotype was counted ten times or more. V is TRBV6-2 or TRBV6-3 and J is TRBJ1-2; unclear D gene. Per the germline V gene, CDR1 is MNHEY and CDR2 is SVGEGT. Trimming cost V 2 bases and J 0 bases, with 10 bases left between them. The CDR3 totals 15 residues. CDR3 in DNA: TGTGCCAGCAGTTACGCTGGCCGTTCTAACTATGGCTACACCTTC. It encodes CASSYAGRSNYGYTF.

This clonotype came up many times. The CDR3 sequence is CASSQEAASGSETQYF. CDR3 DNA sequence: TGCGCCAGCAGCCAAGAAGCGGCTAGCGGGTCGGAGACCCAGTACTTC. The rearrangement joins TRBV4-1 to TRBJ2-5; TRBD2 matches 8 bases. Germline CDR1 MGHRA, CDR2 YSYEKL. Germline trimming cut 0 bases from V and 5 bases from J; bases unmatched to any gene: 8. CDR3 length equals 16 residues.

The J gene is TRBJ1-5, the V gene TRBV23-1; 9 positions agree with TRBD1. TRBV23-1 is classed as an ORF, of uncertain function. V shed 4 bases, J shed 3 bases, and the junction held 13 bases outside the gene matches. This CDR3 is built from 18 residues. The CDR3 protein is CASSPGSPGQGLNQPQHF. In DNA, the CDR3 is TGCGCCAGCAGTCCGGGCTCACCGGGACAGGGCCTCAATCAGCCCCAGCATTTT.

This clonotype was recorded many times. The chain recombines TRBV11-2 with TRBJ2-7; 7 bases agree with TRBD1. The CDR3 totals 16 residues. Germline CDR1 reads SGHAT; CDR2 reads FQNNGV. Losses at the gene ends were 5 bases for V and 4 bases for J; bases not matched to a gene: 14. CDR3 bases: TGTGCCAGCAGCCAAGGGTCTCGGGGCAGGGGGTACGAGCAGTACTTC. Translation gives CASSQGSRGRGYEQYF.

This clonotype was counted ten times or more. The genes are TRBV7-2 and TRBJ1-5; tentative D call: TRBD1 (5 bases). Trimming shortened V by 5 bases and J by 0 bases, and 14 bases separated the two germline ends. Germline loops: CDR1 SGHTA, CDR2 FQGNSA. The CDR3 has 16 amino acids. DNA of the CDR3: TGTGCCAGCAGCCCCCGGGGGAAGATTAGCAATCAGCCCCAGCATTTT. It codes for CASSPRGKISNQPQHF.

The V gene is TRBV20-1, the J gene TRBJ1-5, with 8 bases lining up with TRBD1. Germline CDR1 reads DFQATT; CDR2 reads SNEGSKA (reference sequence). V lost 1 base, J lost 0 bases, and 2 bases stayed unmatched. The CDR3 length is 15 residues. CDR3 nucleotide sequence: TGCAGTGCTAGAGGGACAGGGAATAGCAATCAGCCCCAGCATTTT. Its translation is CSARGTGNSNQPQHF.

This clonotype was seen at least ten times. This chain connects TRBV7-8 to TRBJ2-3, with 12 nucleotides matching TRBD2. V lost 0 bases and J lost 0; bases outside the gene matches: 7. CDR1 and CDR2 from the germline V gene are SGHVS and FQNEAQ. The CDR3 totals 19 residues. The CDR3 nucleotides read TGTGCCAGCAGCTTAGCCTCTTGGACTAGCGGGACTAGCACAGATACGCAGTATTTT. Protein sequence: CASSLASWTSGTSTDTQYF.

This clonotype was counted a few times. The V and J genes are TRBV11-2 and TRBJ2-1; D not resolved. Germline V gene data show CDR1 as SGHAT and CDR2 as FQNNGV. The CDR3 sequence is 14 residues long. Deletions cut 2 bases from V and 6 bases from J, with 11 bases between. The CDR3 sequence is CASSLTDGGNEQFF. CDR3 nucleotide sequence: TGTGCCAGCAGCTTAACCGACGGCGGCAATGAGCAGTTCTTC.

This clonotype was seen only a few times. This chain connects TRBV7-9 to TRBJ1-2, with D unclear. Trimming stripped 9 bases from V and 7 bases from J, with 18 bases between. The CDR3 sequence is 13 residues long. CDR1 SEHNR and CDR2 FQNEAQ come from the germline V gene (reference sequence). The CDR3 region has the DNA TGTGCCAGTACGTATTACGGGTCCCTTGGCTACACCTTC. Translating gives CASTYYGSLGYTF. Full variable domain (outside the CDR3, taken from reference TRBV7-9 and TRBJ1-2): DTGVSQNPRHKITKRGQNVTFRCDPISEHNRLYWYRQTLGQGPEFLTYFQNEAQLEKSRLLSDRFSAERPKGSFSTLEIQRTEQGDSAMYLCASTYYGSLGYTFGSGTRLTVV.

This chain uses TRBV28 with TRBJ2-2; D is perhaps TRBD2 (7 bases). Looked up from germline, CDR1 is MDHEN and CDR2 is SYDVKM. CDR3 length equals 14 residues. Trimming cost V 5 bases and J 11 bases, with 18 bases left between them. The CDR3 sequence is CASSDGRGPAELFF. For the CDR3, the DNA is TGTGCCAGCAGTGACGGGCGGGGGCCTGCAGAGCTGTTTTTT.

This clonotype was observed a few times. The chain links TRBV15 to TRBJ2-5; TRBD1 agrees at 9 bases. From germline, CDR1 is LNHNV and CDR2 YYDKDF (reference sequence). This CDR3 spans 17 amino acids. V lost 0 bases, J lost 5 bases, and 10 bases stayed unmatched. CDR3 coding DNA: TGTGCCACCAGCAGAGATCGTAGGACAGGGGTCGGCGAGACCCAGTACTTC. Translation gives CATSRDRRTGVGETQYF.

This clonotype showed up many times. This chain uses TRBV7-2 with TRBJ1-1; D unresolved. Deletions cut 1 base from V and 8 bases from J, with 8 bases between. Germline assignment: CDR1 SGHTA and CDR2 FQGNSA. There are 12 residues in the CDR3. The CDR3 bases are TGTGCCAGCAGCTTAGTAGTTTCCGAAGCTTTCTTT. The encoded protein is CASSLVVSEAFF.

The chain carries TRBV19 and TRBJ2-5; D is unclear. Trimming pared 2 bases from V and 2 bases from J, leaving 6 bases between. This CDR3 is built from 13 residues. Per the germline V gene, CDR1 is LNHDA and CDR2 is SQIVND (reference sequence). CDR3 DNA sequence: TGTGCCAGTAGTATAACAGCACAAGAGACCCAGTACTTC. Translating it yields CASSITAQETQYF.

CDR3 nucleotide sequence: TGTGCCAGCGGCTCCGGGACAGGAATCACAGATACGCAGTATTTT. Translation: CASGSGTGITDTQYF. This chain links TRBV6-2 or TRBV6-3 with TRBJ2-3, with 8 bases identical to TRBD1. CDR3 length: 15 amino acids. J gave up 2 bases and V 8 bases, and 9 bases lay outside the gene matches. In germline, CDR1 is MNHEY, CDR2 SVGEGT.

This clonotype was observed at least ten times. The chain recombines TRBV7-2 with TRBJ1-5, with 7 bases matching TRBD1. CDR3 length equals 13 residues. After removal of 4 bases from V and 5 bases from J, the junction contained 2 bases not matched to a gene. CDR1 and CDR2 (germline): SGHTA, FQGNSA. The CDR3 region has the DNA TGTGCCAGCAGCTCACAGGGGTATCAGCCCCAGCATTTT. It is translated as CASSSQGYQPQHF.

The sample holds many counts of this clonotype. This chain uses TRBV7-3 with TRBJ2-2; D may be TRBD2 (5 bases). V was shortened by 9 bases and J by 5 bases, with 10 bases between the two germline ends. The CDR3 is 12 residues long. CDR1 SGHTA and CDR2 FQGTGA come from the germline V gene. The CDR3 DNA reads as TGTGCCAGTAGCGAATGGACCGGGGAGCTGTTTTTT. Amino acids: CASSEWTGELFF.

The chain recombines TRBV28 with TRBJ2-7; 8 bases line up with TRBD1. Per the germline V gene, CDR1 is MDHEN and CDR2 is SYDVKM. The CDR3 extends over 11 amino acids. The junction had 6 bases not matched to a gene; V was cut back by 5 bases and J by 12 bases. The CDR3 DNA reads TGTGCCAGCAGTCCGGGACAGGCCGGGTACTTC. It yields the protein CASSPGQAGYF. Full variable domain (remainder filled in from reference TRBV28 and TRBJ2-7): DVKVTQSSRYLVKRTGEKVFLECVQDMDHENMFWYRQDPGLGLRLIYFSYDVKMKEKGDIPEGYSVSREKKERFSLILESASTNQTSMYLCASSPGQAGYFGPGTRLTVT.